Each of the 31 T cell receptor beta chains below was sequenced from the same sample in a study of shared clonotypes between healthy human individuals. Assay: immunoSEQ multiplex PCR; the TCRdb copy retains only in-frame clones and omits some. This table holds fewer than 1.8 million clones, 97% to 99% found once. Sequenced sample: naive CD4+ T cells sorted from blood. Subset meaning: CD45RA+ positively selected. Receptors were obtained from a man aged 25 to 40 in good health.

The J gene is TRBJ2-7, the V gene TRBV18; possible D gene TRBD2, 7 bases. The CDR3 consists of 15 residues. V lost 0 bases and J lost 0, with 9 bases in between. Germline assignment: CDR1 KGHSH and CDR2 LQKENI. The CDR3: CASSPPGGPSYEQYF. The CDR3 DNA reads TGTGCCAGCTCACCACCCGGGGGGCCCTCCTACGAGCAGTACTTC.

This chain joins TRBV7-6 and TRBJ2-3, with 10 bases aligning to TRBD2. Germline CDR1 is SGHVS and CDR2 is FNYEAQ. J lost 2 bases, V lost 1 base, and 3 bases had no gene match. The CDR3 length is 16 residues. This chain's CDR3 is CASSLELAGPTDTQYF. The CDR3 DNA reads TGTGCCAGCAGCTTAGAACTAGCGGGACCCACAGATACGCAGTATTTT.

The chain carries TRBV6-5 and TRBJ2-2; TRBD2 matches at 11 bases. The ends lost 2 bases at V and 6 bases at J; junction bases unmatched: 5. This CDR3 is built from 16 residues. The germline gives CDR1 MNHEY, CDR2 SVGAGI. CDR3 sequence: CASSYSGLAGPGELFF. The CDR3 DNA reads TGTGCCAGCAGTTACAGCGGACTAGCGGGTCCCGGGGAGCTGTTTTTT.

V gene TRBV7-2 combines with J gene TRBJ2-7, with 7 bases identical to TRBD2. Germline trimming cut 2 bases from V and 9 bases from J; bases unmatched to any gene: 13. The CDR3 loop spans 15 amino acids. Germline V lookup: CDR1 SGHTA, CDR2 FQGNSA. The CDR3 DNA sequence: TGTGCCAGCAGCTTACGACTAGCCCCCAATATTAGGCAGTACTTC. This translates into CASSLRLAPNIRQYF.

For the CDR3, the DNA is TGTGCCAGCTCACCACGCACCGGCGAGCAGTACTTC. This encodes CASSPRTGEQYF. The genes are TRBV18 and TRBJ2-7, with unresolved D. The CDR3 sequence is 12 residues long. Trimming cost V 1 base and J 6 bases, with 7 bases left between them. CDR1 is KGHSH and CDR2 is LQKENI in the germline V gene.

In regard to this clone: One end of the junction is discordant with germline, which a read error may explain. The gene calls are TRBV7-7 and TRBJ1-3; D is ambiguous. The CDR3 has 13 amino acids. CDR1 and CDR2 (germline): SSHAT, FNYEAQ (reference sequence). This CDR3 is CASSSGLGNTIYF. The CDR3 DNA reads as TGTGCTAGCAGCTCCGGACTCGGAAACACCATATATTTT. Variable domain in full (rest from reference TRBV7-7 and TRBJ1-3): GAGVSQSPRYKVTKRGQDVTLRCDPISSHATLYWYQQALGQGPEFLTYFNYEAQPDKSGLPSDRFSAERPEGSISTLTIQRTEQRDSAMYRCASSSGLGNTIYFGEGSWLTVV.

This chain links TRBV5-6 with TRBJ2-7, with a weak D call TRBD1 (5 bases). Trimming removed 2 bases at V and 2 bases at J, with 8 bases between. From germline, CDR1 is SGHDT and CDR2 YYEEEE. CDR3 length: 13 residues. CDR3 loop: CASSLTQAYEQYF. Written as DNA, the CDR3 is TGTGCCAGCAGCTTAACACAGGCCTACGAGCAGTACTTC.

The rearrangement links TRBV28 to TRBJ1-2; D is ambiguous. Germline assignment: CDR1 MDHEN and CDR2 SYDVKM. This CDR3 contains 16 residues. Trimming removed 5 bases from V and 1 base from J, with 17 bases in between. The CDR3 is CASSPNPGVFNYGYTF. CDR3 bases: TGTGCCAGCAGTCCAAACCCTGGGGTGTTTAACTATGGCTACACCTTC.

The CDR3 coding sequence is TGCGCCAGCAGAGCGGCGGGCAGTGTGGTCAATGAGCAGTTCTTC. Translation gives CASRAAGSVVNEQFF. The V gene is TRBV5-1, the J gene TRBJ2-1, with D perhaps matching TRBD2 (5 bases). The CDR3 totals 15 residues. Per germline, CDR1 SGHRS and CDR2 YFSETQ. V lost 5 bases and J 6 bases, leaving 18 bases between the germline ends.

J is TRBJ2-1 and V is TRBV7-2; a weak D match, TRBD2 (6 bases). The V end was cut by 2 bases, the J end by 3 bases, with 17 bases between. Germline V gene data show CDR1 as SGHTA and CDR2 as FQGNSA. The CDR3 runs 17 residues. The CDR3 DNA is TGTGCCAGCAGCTTACAGAGCCGCGGGGTCTTCTACAATGAGCAGTTCTTC. It is translated as CASSLQSRGVFYNEQFF.

The chain joins TRBV2 to TRBJ2-7; D is undetermined. The germline V gene has CDR1 SNHLY and CDR2 FYNNEI. The CDR3 extends over 13 amino acids. The germline V and J ends were trimmed by 0 bases and 4 bases, with 7 bases remaining between them. The CDR3 reads CASSEASLYEQYF. CDR3 sequence (DNA): TGTGCCAGCAGTGAAGCCTCCCTATACGAGCAGTACTTC.

This chain uses TRBV10-1 with TRBJ2-3; 14 bases are a match to TRBD2. This CDR3 spans 16 amino acids. Germline V CDR1 and CDR2: WNHNN, SYGVQD (reference sequence). Losses at the gene ends were 6 bases for V and 2 bases for J; bases not matched to a gene: 4. CDR3 sequence reads: CASSGGLAGVTDTQYF. The CDR3 nucleotides read TGCGCCAGCAGCGGGGGACTAGCGGGAGTCACAGATACGCAGTATTTT.

The chain recombines TRBV19 with TRBJ2-2, with D possibly TRBD2 on 6 matching bases. The V end lost 7 bases, the J end lost 2 bases, and 11 bases lay between the germline ends. This CDR3 comprises 14 residues. The germline V gene encodes CDR1 LNHDA and CDR2 SQIVND (reference sequence). The CDR3 sequence is CASILAYNTGELFF. The CDR3 DNA follows: TGTGCCAGTATTCTAGCGTATAACACCGGGGAGCTGTTTTTT.

The rearrangement links TRBV15 to TRBJ2-6, with TRBD1 identical over 8 bases. Germline CDR1 is LNHNV and CDR2 is YYDKDF (reference sequence). The CDR3 is made up of 17 amino acids. The trim removed 6 bases at V and 0 bases at J, leaving 7 bases unmatched. The CDR3 reads CATSYGQGSSGANVLTF. For the CDR3, the DNA is TGTGCCACCAGTTATGGACAGGGTTCCTCTGGGGCCAACGTCCTGACTTTC.

This chain connects TRBV5-5 to TRBJ1-5; TRBD1 might be the D (5 bases). Germline V gives CDR1 SGHKS, CDR2 YYEKEE (reference sequence). This CDR3 comprises 18 residues. V was pared by 4 bases and J by 2 bases, with 22 bases between. The CDR3 DNA sequence: TGTGCCAGCAGCCAGGGACCGGTGGAACCGGGGGGCAATCAGCCCCAGCATTTT. Amino acids: CASSQGPVEPGGNQPQHF. Using reference TRBV5-5 and TRBJ1-5 for the parts outside the CDR3, the full variable domain is DAGVTQSPTHLIKTRGQQVTLRCSPISGHKSVSWYQQVLGQGPQFIFQYYEKEERGRGNFPDRFSARQFPNYSSELNVNALLLGDSALYLCASSQGPVEPGGNQPQHFGDGTRLSIL.

The rearrangement links TRBV5-4 to TRBJ2-5, with 7 bases that match TRBD2. Looked up from germline, CDR1 is SGHNT and CDR2 is YYREEE (reference sequence). The ends lost 3 bases at V and 4 bases at J; junction bases unmatched: 15. This CDR3 contains 17 residues. In DNA, the CDR3 is TGTGCCAGCAGCTCCCCCGCAGCGGGACTGCTCGTAGAGACCCAGTACTTC. Residues: CASSSPAAGLLVETQYF. The full variable domain, with the rest looked up from reference TRBV5-4 and TRBJ2-5, is ETGVTQSPTHLIKTRGQQVTLRCSSQSGHNTVSWYQQALGQGPQFIFQYYREEENGRGNFPPRFSGLQFPNYSSELNVNALELDDSALYLCASSSPAAGLLVETQYFGPGTRLLVL.

CDR3 loop: CSVLPVGGNSYEQYF. The CDR3 nucleotides read TGCAGCGTTCTGCCGGTAGGGGGGAACTCCTACGAGCAGTACTTC. This chain connects TRBV29-1 to TRBJ2-7, with D possibly called TRBD1 or TRBD2 (6 bases each). The V gene lost 5 bases and the J gene lost 0 bases, with 17 bases spanning the gap. The CDR3 is 15 residues long. From germline, CDR1 is SQVTM and CDR2 ANQGSEA.

V and J are TRBV5-8 and TRBJ1-5, with 7 bases that match TRBD1. J lost 0 bases, V lost 0 bases, and 12 bases had no gene match. This CDR3 comprises 19 residues. The germline V gene encodes CDR1 SGHTS and CDR2 YDEGEE. CDR3 DNA sequence: TGTGCCAGCAGCTTGGTCACAGGGGCGCTATTTTATAGCAATCAGCCCCAGCATTTT. Residues: CASSLVTGALFYSNQPQHF.

The chain has TRBV27 and TRBJ2-7; D unresolved. The CDR3 sequence is 14 residues long. Deletions cut 6 bases from V and 0 bases from J, with 12 bases between. Germline assignment: CDR1 MNHEY and CDR2 SMNVEV (reference sequence). CDR3 residues: CASRIGVDSYEQYF. For the CDR3, the DNA is TGTGCCAGCAGAATTGGCGTGGACTCCTACGAGCAGTACTTC.

This chain uses TRBV4-3 with TRBJ2-5, with D possibly matching TRBD1 (6 bases). In germline, CDR1 is LGHNA, CDR2 YSLEER. Trimming removed 3 bases at V and 4 bases at J, with 12 bases between. This CDR3 is 14 amino acids long. CDR3 sequence: CASSHSWGRETQYF. The CDR3 DNA reads TGCGCCAGCAGCCATTCCTGGGGGCGAGAGACCCAGTACTTC.

J is TRBJ2-7 and V is TRBV29-1; weak D call: TRBD1 (6 bases). Trimming took 8 bases from V and 3 from J, leaving 14 bases between them. Germline CDR1 and CDR2: SQVTM and ANQGSEA. The CDR3 loop spans 12 amino acids. The CDR3 coding sequence is TGCAGCATACAAACGGACAGCTACGAGCAGTACTTC. Protein sequence: CSIQTDSYEQYF.

A few counts support this clone. The J gene is TRBJ1-3, the V gene TRBV29-1, with 7 bases aligning to TRBD1. The germline V gene encodes CDR1 SQVTM and CDR2 ANQGSEA. The CDR3 length is 13 residues. The chain's CDR3 is CPEGALKGNTIYF. The CDR3 DNA follows: TGCCCCGAGGGGGCGCTGAAAGGGAACACCATATATTTT.

The chain couples TRBV2 to TRBJ1-4; 9 nucleotides agree with TRBD1. The CDR3 is made up of 17 amino acids. J was trimmed by 4 bases and V by 8 bases; bases with no gene match: 14. Looked up from germline, CDR1 is SNHLY and CDR2 is FYNNEI. Here the CDR3 DNA reads TGTGCCAGCTTCGGGCGTAACCGGGACAGGGATAATGAAAAACTGTTTTTT. Protein product: CASFGRNRDRDNEKLFF.

As concerns this clone: Other DNA sequences in the sample encode the same CDR3. The V call is TRBV7-2, the J call TRBJ2-2; D gene ambiguous. The CDR3 has 13 residues. Germline loops: CDR1 SGHTA, CDR2 FQGNSA. V lost 3 bases and J 3 bases, leaving 5 bases between the germline ends. The CDR3: CASSLVYTGELFF. CDR3 coding DNA: TGTGCCAGCAGCTTGGTTTACACCGGGGAGCTGTTTTTT.

The V call is TRBV5-6, the J call TRBJ1-1, with D tentatively TRBD1 (5 bases). V dropped 0 bases and J dropped 1 base, with 10 bases sitting between them. This CDR3 is built from 15 residues. Germline-derived CDR1 and CDR2 are SGHDT and YYEEEE. Here the CDR3 DNA reads TGTGCCAGCAGCTTGGTAGGTCAGGGGAACACTGAAGCTTTCTTT. It is translated as CASSLVGQGNTEAFF.

J is TRBJ2-1 and V is TRBV15, with 11 bases lining up with TRBD2. V shed 8 bases, J shed 7 bases, and the junction held 10 bases outside the gene matches. The CDR3 sequence is 15 residues long. The germline V gene has CDR1 LNHNV and CDR2 YYDKDF (reference sequence). The CDR3 sequence: CATGPGTSGSNEQFF. The CDR3 DNA follows: TGTGCCACCGGCCCCGGGACTAGCGGTTCGAATGAGCAGTTCTTC.

The chain carries TRBV9 and TRBJ2-5; the match to TRBD1 covers 9 bases. The junction had 13 bases not matched to a gene; V was cut back by 3 bases and J by 4 bases. From germline, CDR1 is SGDLS and CDR2 YYNGEE. The CDR3 is 17 amino acids. The CDR3 DNA reads TGTGCCAGCAGCGCCCCGGGACAGGGCTGGGGATTAGAGACCCAGTACTTC. This translates into CASSAPGQGWGLETQYF.

This chain joins TRBV5-1 and TRBJ2-1; TRBD1 might be the D (6 bases). V was trimmed by 4 bases and J by 10 bases, leaving 9 bases between them. The CDR3 length is 11 residues. The germline V gene has CDR1 SGHRS and CDR2 YFSETQ. Written as DNA, the CDR3 is TGCGCCAGCAGCAAAACAGGGGAGCAGTTCTTC. This sequence encodes CASSKTGEQFF.

The gene calls are TRBV6-1 and TRBJ2-1; TRBD2 agrees at 7 bases. CDR1 MNHNS and CDR2 SASEGT come from the germline V gene. This CDR3 spans 15 amino acids. V was clipped by 3 bases and J by 9 bases; unmatched bases: 11. The CDR3 loop is CASSEVGGSLGEQFF. Here the CDR3 DNA reads TGTGCCAGCAGTGAGGTTGGCGGGAGCTTGGGTGAGCAGTTCTTC.

The chain couples TRBV15 to TRBJ2-1; weak D call: TRBD1 (5 bases). Germline V gene lookup returns CDR1 LNHNV and CDR2 YYDKDF (reference sequence). V shed 1 base and J shed 6 bases, with 7 bases lying between them. CDR3 length: 13 amino acids. The DNA of the CDR3 is TGTGCCACCAGCAGAGCTAGGGGCAATGAGCAGTTCTTC. Translated: CATSRARGNEQFF.

The rearrangement joins TRBV5-4 to TRBJ1-4; possibly TRBD1 for D (5 bases). Germline-derived CDR1 and CDR2 are SGHNT and YYREEE (reference sequence). V lost 4 bases to trimming and J lost 8 bases, with 12 bases between them. The CDR3 runs 13 residues. The CDR3 bases are TGTGCCAGCAGCCGGGGCGGAGGGGAAAAACTGTTTTTT. Amino acids: CASSRGGGEKLFF.